The 14 T cell receptor beta chains below all came from one sample that was sequenced in a study of cytomegalovirus exposure and HLA in healthy donors. Clones were read by immunoSEQ multiplex PCR, and TCRdb kept only the in-frame ones, dropping some. The sample consists of 150,000 to 200,000 clones, under 90% of them appearing once. The sequenced sample was PBMCs. All receptors come from a young woman in good health and CMV-seropositive.

This clone was observed once. The chain couples TRBV11-2 to TRBJ2-2, with a tentative D call TRBD2 (6 bases). The germline gives CDR1 SGHAT, CDR2 FQNNGV. The CDR3 is 16 amino acids. V lost 2 bases and J 6 bases, leaving 16 bases between the germline ends. The CDR3 DNA is TGTGCCAGCAGCTTAAGACTAGAAGTGGTATCCGGGGAGCTGTTTTTT. It translates to CASSLRLEVVSGELFF.

The chain combines TRBV9 with TRBJ2-1, with D possibly TRBD1 on 5 matching bases. The CDR3 length is 13 residues. With 0 bases removed from V and 5 bases from J, the gap between germline ends came to 6 bases. CDR1 SGDLS and CDR2 YYNGEE come from the germline V gene. The CDR3 loop is CASSVAGNNEQFF. The CDR3 region has the DNA TGTGCCAGCAGCGTAGCAGGGAACAATGAGCAGTTCTTC.

The DNA of the CDR3 is TGTGCCAGCAGCCAAAACAGGGGGCCCTACGAGCAGTACTTC. It translates to CASSQNRGPYEQYF. The chain carries TRBV7-9 and TRBJ2-7; 9 nucleotides align to TRBD1. The germline V gene encodes CDR1 SEHNR and CDR2 FQNEAQ (reference sequence). The ends lost 5 bases at V and 2 bases at J; junction bases unmatched: 4. The CDR3 loop spans 14 amino acids.

This clone was seen once. This chain connects TRBV27 to TRBJ2-2; no clear D. The germline CDR1 and CDR2 sequences are MNHEY and SMNVEV (reference sequence). The CDR3 has 14 amino acids. V lost 2 bases and J lost 7, with 11 bases in between. CDR3 residues: CASSLELSGGELFF. DNA for the CDR3: TGTGCCAGCAGTTTAGAGTTGTCTGGCGGGGAGCTGTTTTTT.

The chain is built from TRBV11-3 and TRBJ2-2; 11 bases align to TRBD2. Germline trimming cut 5 bases from V and 5 bases from J; bases unmatched to any gene: 10. This CDR3 has 17 residues. The germline gives CDR1 SGHNT, CDR2 YENEEA. For the CDR3, the DNA is TGTGCCAGCAGCCCCCGGCTAGCGGGAGGATGGACCGGGGAGCTGTTTTTT. Its translation is CASSPRLAGGWTGELFF.

In this sample, this clone turned up once. The chain carries TRBV6-1 and TRBJ2-1; TRBD1 agrees at 8 bases. CDR1 is MNHNS, CDR2 SASEGT, per germline. This CDR3 comprises 15 residues. J gave up 2 bases and V 3 bases, and 3 bases lay outside the gene matches. The DNA of the CDR3 is TGTGCCAGCAGTGAGGACAGGGCAACCTACAATGAGCAGTTCTTC. Amino acids: CASSEDRATYNEQFF.

The J gene is TRBJ1-1, the V gene TRBV4-1, with 9 bases that match TRBD1. Per germline, CDR1 MGHRA and CDR2 YSYEKL. The J segment lost 4 bases and the V segment lost 3 bases, leaving 6 bases of the junction unmatched. There are 15 residues in the CDR3. CDR3 nucleotides: TGCGCCAGCAGCCACCCGGACAGGGGTGTCACTGAAGCTTTCTTT. Its protein is CASSHPDRGVTEAFF.

This chain uses TRBV2 with TRBJ1-1; TRBD1 agrees at 9 bases. The germline V gene encodes CDR1 SNHLY and CDR2 FYNNEI. Germline trimming cut 6 bases from V and 1 base from J; bases unmatched to any gene: 3. The CDR3 loop spans 14 amino acids. CDR3 loop: CASSRDRENTEAFF. The DNA of the CDR3 is TGTGCCAGCAGCCGGGACAGGGAGAACACTGAAGCTTTCTTT.

This chain links TRBV5-1 with TRBJ1-2; 7 bases agree with TRBD1. This CDR3 has 15 residues. The junction had 7 bases not matched to a gene; V was cut back by 2 bases and J by 3 bases. Per germline, CDR1 SGHRS and CDR2 YFSETQ. CDR3 sequence: CASSFLTGVDYGYTF. CDR3 in DNA: TGCGCCAGCAGCTTTCTAACAGGGGTGGACTATGGCTACACCTTC.

This clone was picked up a small number of times. V is TRBV19 and J is TRBJ2-7, with 7 bases matching TRBD1. Germline CDR1 and CDR2: LNHDA and SQIVND (reference sequence). This CDR3 is 16 amino acids long. V shed 5 bases and J 3 bases; nucleotides not matched to a gene: 13. The CDR3 spells CASSSVLGTAVYEQYF. The CDR3 bases are TGTGCCAGTAGTTCAGTTCTTGGGACAGCGGTCTACGAGCAGTACTTC. Variable domain in full (rest from reference TRBV19 and TRBJ2-7): DGGITQSPKYLFRKEGQNVTLSCEQNLNHDAMYWYRQDPGQGLRLIYYSQIVNDFQKGDIAEGYSVSREKKESFPLTVTSAQKNPTAFYLCASSSVLGTAVYEQYFGPGTRLTVT.

This sequence joins TRBV19 and TRBJ2-1; TRBD2 aligns across 9 bases. Germline lookup yields CDR1 LNHDA and CDR2 SQIVND (reference sequence). V trimming: 5 bases; J trimming: 7 bases; junction bases outside the gene matches: 9. The CDR3 is 15 amino acids. CDR3 amino acids: CASSSLAGEINEQFF. In DNA, the CDR3 is TGTGCCAGTAGTTCGTTAGCGGGAGAAATAAATGAGCAGTTCTTC.

The rearrangement links TRBV6-1 to TRBJ1-4; no reliable D call. Trimming removed 6 bases at V and 7 bases at J, with 3 bases between. The germline V gene encodes CDR1 MNHNS and CDR2 SASEGT. The CDR3 runs 10 residues. The CDR3 sequence is CASSFEKLFF. CDR3 nucleotide sequence: TGTGCCAGCAGCTTTGAAAAACTGTTTTTT.

There are a few counts of this clone. The rearrangement links TRBV2 to TRBJ2-1, with 9 bases aligning to TRBD2. V was pared by 6 bases and J by 0 bases, with 3 bases of the junction left unmatched. The germline V gene has CDR1 SNHLY and CDR2 FYNNEI. The CDR3 runs 15 residues. In DNA, the CDR3 is TGTGCCAGCAGCCTAGCGGGGAACTCCTACAATGAGCAGTTCTTC. Protein: CASSLAGNSYNEQFF.

The chain is built from TRBV5-1 and TRBJ2-7; 8 bases line up with TRBD2. This CDR3 is built from 16 residues. With 0 bases clipped from V and 2 bases from J, the junction kept 7 bases outside the gene matches. CDR1 SGHRS and CDR2 YFSETQ come from the germline V gene. CDR3 in DNA: TGCGCCAGCAGCTTGGAGGGCGGGGGGCTGGCCTACGAGCAGTACTTC. It translates to CASSLEGGGLAYEQYF.